These T cell receptor beta chains were read from a single sample in a study of T cell responses to AZD1222 COVID-19 vaccine. Profiled with immunoSEQ multiplex PCR; TCRdb holds only in-frame clones, not every one. The profile shows fewer than 150,000 clones, roughly nine tenths of them singletons. This sample comprised peripheral blood, obtained on day 0 of AZD1222 vaccination. All receptors come from an adult in good health. The CDR3 runs from the conserved cysteine through the conserved F or W. The D gene is left open where the match is weak. Clone size appears in some rows only: once, few, many, or a class for an expanded clone.

>few|TRBJ1-2|NA|TRBV6-1
TGTGCCAGCAGTGAAAGGGGGATGAAACACTATGGCTACACCTTC
CASSERGMKHYGYTF
>NA|TRBJ2-7|TRBD2|TRBV7-2
TGTGCCAGCAGCTTAGCGGGACTAGCGGGGCGAAACTACGAGCAGTACTTC
CASSLAGLAGRNYEQYF
>NA|TRBJ1-3|TRBD1|TRBV9
TGTGCCAGCAGCGTAGGGGACAGCCGTGGAAACACCATATATTTT
CASSVGDSRGNTIYF
>NA|TRBJ1-1|NA|TRBV12-3/TRBV12-4
TGTGCCAGCAGCGGCGTACTAATTGCTGAAGCTTTCTTT
CASSGVLIAEAFF
>NA|TRBJ1-2|NA|TRBV6-5
TGTGCCAGCAGAATTAGAGAAGGAGAAGGCTACACCTTC
CASRIREGEGYTF
>NA|TRBJ2-5|NA|TRBV19
TGTGCCAGTAGTATAGGTACAGCCCAAGAGACCCAGTACTTC
CASSIGTAQETQYF
>NA|TRBJ1-2|NA|TRBV28
TGTGCCAGCAGTTTATACGTGCAGGGTCACCCTAACTATGGCTACACCTTC
CASSLYVQGHPNYGYTF
>once|TRBJ1-2|NA|TRBV4-2
TGTGCCAGCAGCGAAATGGACGGAGGAGCAGTCTATGGCTACACCTTC
CASSEMDGGAVYGYTF
>NA|TRBJ1-4|NA|TRBV5-6
TGTGCCAGCAGCTGGGCCGTCGCAGGGAGAGACGAAAAACTGTTTTTT
CASSWAVAGRDEKLFF
>NA|TRBJ2-3|NA|TRBV6-4
TGTGCCAGCAGTGCAAAGACTAGCACAGATACGCAGTATTTT
CASSAKTSTDTQYF
>NA|TRBJ1-5|NA|TRBV6-2/TRBV6-3
TGTGCCAGCAGTTACTTCGGCAGAGGGTTCAATCAGCCCCAGCATTTT
CASSYFGRGFNQPQHF
>NA|TRBJ1-5|NA|TRBV18
TGTGCCAGCTCACCAGTGGGGGGAAGTGGGAATCAGCCCCAGCATTTT
CASSPVGGSGNQPQHF
>NA|TRBJ2-6|NA|TRBV4-2
TGTGCCAGCAGCCAAGGGAGGGGTGGGGCCAACGTCCTGACTTTC
CASSQGRGGANVLTF
>NA|TRBJ2-2|NA|TRBV24-1
TGTGCCACCGGAGGTACGTCCGGGGAGCTGTTTTTT
CATGGTSGELFF
>NA|TRBJ1-2|NA|TRBV6-2/TRBV6-3
TGTGCCAGCAGTCCGCAGAACAGAGTCTATGGCTACACCTTC
CASSPQNRVYGYTF
>NA|TRBJ2-3|NA|TRBV6-6
TGTGCCAGCAGCCGAGGGGACGGCCTTCGCACAGATACGCAGTATTTT
CASSRGDGLRTDTQYF
>once|TRBJ2-4|TRBD2|TRBV10-1
TGCGCCAGCTCCGGGCTCGCGGGAGGGCGCGGGGGCAAAAACATTCAGTACTTC
CASSGLAGGRGGKNIQYF
>NA|TRBJ2-5|NA|TRBV5-8
TGTGCCAGCAGCTTCGTGTTTGGCGTAGGGGTCCAAGAGACCCAGTACTTC
CASSFVFGVGVQETQYF
>NA|TRBJ1-3|NA|TRBV18
TGTGCCAGCTCACCACCTGGGTTAGGTGGAAACACCATATATTTT
CASSPPGLGGNTIYF
>NA|TRBJ1-2|NA|TRBV27
TGTGCCAGCAGTCCCCCAGGGTCCAACTATGGCTACACCTTC
CASSPPGSNYGYTF
>NA|TRBJ2-1|NA|TRBV24-1
TGTGCCACCAGTGACCCGGCCGGGCCAGGGGTCAATGAGCAGTTCTTC
CATSDPAGPGVNEQFF
>once|TRBJ2-7|NA|TRBV7-2
TGTGCCAGCAGCTTAATGCCGGCACGCAGCTCCTACGAGCAGTACTTC
CASSLMPARSSYEQYF
>NA|TRBJ2-3|NA|TRBV11-3
TGTGCCAGCAGCGCGACCTTTAGCGAGACAGATACGCAGTATTTT
CASSATFSETDTQYF
>NA|TRBJ2-3|NA|TRBV25-1
TGTGCCAGCAGTGATCTTGGGGGGGATACGCAGTATTTT
CASSDLGGDTQYF
>NA|TRBJ2-1|NA|TRBV11-3
TGTGCCAGCAGCAGGAACCTAGCACAATCCTACAATGAGCAGTTCTTC
CASSRNLAQSYNEQFF
>NA|TRBJ1-2|TRBD1|TRBV18
TGTGCCAGCTCACCCGGACAGGGAAAGAATGGCTACACCTTC
CASSPGQGKNGYTF
>NA|TRBJ2-3|TRBD1|TRBV7-2
TGTGCCAGCAGCACAAGGGACAGAACCACAGATACGCAGTATTTT
CASSTRDRTTDTQYF
>NA|TRBJ2-1|TRBD1|TRBV2
TGTGCCAGCGGGGACAGGGATTATGAGCAGTTCTTC
CASGDRDYEQFF
>NA|TRBJ2-3|TRBD2|TRBV9
TGTGCCAGCAGCGTAGGCGGGGGGAAAGATACGCAGTATTTT
CASSVGGGKDTQYF
>NA|TRBJ2-3|NA|TRBV14
TGTGCCAGCAGCCCCACAGTGACTAGCACAGATACGCAGTATTTT
CASSPTVTSTDTQYF
>NA|TRBJ1-4|NA|TRBV24-1
TGTGCCACCAGTGATTCGGGCAGCCCCATGTTTTTT
CATSDSGSPMFF
>NA|TRBJ1-2|NA|TRBV6-6
TGTGCCAGCAGTTACAGTCAGGGTAGTGGTATCTATGGCTACACCTTC
CASSYSQGSGIYGYTF
>NA|TRBJ1-2|TRBD1|TRBV2
TGTGCCAGCAAACAGGGGGATGGTGGTGGTGGCTACACCTTC
CASKQGDGGGGYTF
>once|TRBJ2-7|NA|TRBV19
TGTGCCAGTAGTATTGCCGGGGGTCACGCCTACGAGCAGTACTTC
CASSIAGGHAYEQYF
>NA|TRBJ1-6|NA|TRBV30
TGTGCCTGGAGTGTAGGGACGCTGCAATCACCCCTCCACTTT
CAWSVGTLQSPLHF
>NA|TRBJ2-7|NA|TRBV6-2/TRBV6-3
TGTGCCAGCAGTTACTGGGGAAGCTCCTACGAGCAGTACTTC
CASSYWGSSYEQYF